The 29 T cell receptor beta chains listed next were all sequenced from one sample in a study of T-cell reconstitution after alpha-beta-depleted transplantation in children. TCRbeta library preparation incorporated unique molecular identifiers. In TCRdb, the PCR reads were re-called with MiXCR into one record per CDR3 protein. The table shows more than 200,000 distinct CDR3 sequences, with roughly 26% occurring only once. Sequences were derived from PBMCs, sampled before TCRalphabeta/CD19-depleted stem cell transplant. The source of these receptors is a girl aged 2-10 years with Fanconi anemia, due to receive a stem cell transplant.

In this sample, this clonotype turned up a few times. The rearrangement uses TRBV5-8 and TRBJ2-3, with D possibly TRBD1 on 5 matching bases. The V end was cut by 1 base, the J end by 8 bases, with 8 bases between. CDR3 length: 12 residues. CDR1 and CDR2 from the germline V gene are SGHTS and YDEGEE. CDR3 nucleotides: TGTGCCAGCAGCTTGAACAGGATTACGCAGTATTTT. It is translated as CASSLNRITQYF. Using reference TRBV5-8 and TRBJ2-3 for the parts outside the CDR3, the full variable domain is EAGVTQSPTHLIKTRGQQATLRCSPISGHTSVYWYQQALGLGLQFLLWYDEGEERNRGNFPPRFSGRQFPNYSSELNVNALELEDSALYLCASSLNRITQYFGPGTRLTVL.

The genes are TRBV20-1 and TRBJ1-3; 7 nucleotides line up with TRBD1. The V gene end was trimmed by 3 bases and the J gene end by 0 bases; junction bases not matched to a gene: 2. This CDR3 has 14 amino acids. The germline V gene encodes CDR1 DFQATT and CDR2 SNEGSKA (reference sequence). The CDR3 sequence: CSARTGLSGNTIYF. DNA for the CDR3: TGCAGTGCTAGGACAGGGCTCTCTGGAAACACCATATATTTT.

This clonotype was observed many times. This chain connects TRBV5-1 to TRBJ1-5, with D perhaps TRBD1 (6 bases). Germline CDR1 reads SGHRS; CDR2 reads YFSETQ. Trimming cost V 5 bases and J 5 bases, with 11 bases left between them. The CDR3 has 13 residues. CDR3 sequence (DNA): TGCGCCAGCAGTTCAGGGGCGGATCAGCCCCAGCATTTT. Translating gives CASSSGADQPQHF.

The table lists this clonotype with a few counts. The V gene is TRBV20-1, the J gene TRBJ2-7; TRBD2 matches at 9 bases. CDR3 length: 13 amino acids. The V and J ends lost 6 bases and 2 bases, in that order; junction bases with no gene match: 5. Germline-derived CDR1 and CDR2 are DFQATT and SNEGSKA (reference sequence). The CDR3 bases are TGCAGTGCGGGACGGACTAGCGCCTACGAGCAGTACTTC. Translated, it gives CSAGRTSAYEQYF.

The sample holds many counts of this clonotype. The rearrangement joins TRBV12-3 or TRBV12-4 to TRBJ2-1; 7 bases are shared with TRBD1. The CDR3 extends over 12 amino acids. V dropped 4 bases and J dropped 12; count of bases not matched to a gene: 6. CDR3 nucleotides: TGTGCCAGCAGTTCGCCGCAGGGGGTGCAGTTCTTC. It is translated as CASSSPQGVQFF.

At least ten counts were recorded for this clonotype. This chain connects TRBV5-1 to TRBJ2-3; a weak D match, TRBD2 (6 bases). Germline V gene sequence: CDR1 SGHRS, CDR2 YFSETQ. V lost 4 bases and J lost 2, with 14 bases in between. The CDR3 covers 15 residues. CDR3 in amino acids: CASSLGGRITDTQYF. In DNA, the CDR3 is TGCGCCAGCAGCCTGGGGGGAAGGATCACAGATACGCAGTATTTT.

This clonotype was found a few times. The chain uses TRBV20-1 and TRBJ2-5; maybe TRBD2 (5 bases). Per the germline V gene, CDR1 is DFQATT and CDR2 is SNEGSKA (reference sequence). Trimming pared 5 bases from V and 2 bases from J, leaving 9 bases between. The CDR3 has 12 residues. CDR3 in DNA: TGCAGTGCTGGACTGCTACAAGAGACCCAGTACTTC. Residues: CSAGLLQETQYF.

The table lists this clonotype with a count of one. This chain links TRBV7-2 with TRBJ1-2; D not resolved. The V end was cut by 0 bases, the J end by 3 bases, with 8 bases between. Germline CDR1 and CDR2: SGHTA and FQGNSA. CDR3 size: 14 residues. The CDR3 coding sequence is TGTGCCAGCAGCTTAGCAACAGCTTACTATGGCTACACCTTC. This encodes CASSLATAYYGYTF.

This clonotype was counted ten times or more. The gene calls are TRBV6-1 and TRBJ2-7; D is possibly TRBD1 or TRBD2 (5 bases each). CDR3 length equals 15 residues. The germline V gene encodes CDR1 MNHNS and CDR2 SASEGT. V dropped 6 bases and J dropped 2 bases, with 17 bases sitting between them. The CDR3: CASRPHSRDPYEQYF. The CDR3 nucleotides are TGTGCCAGCAGACCCCACTCCCGGGACCCCTACGAGCAGTACTTC.

The chain links TRBV28 to TRBJ2-1; 7 nucleotides align to TRBD1. CDR3 length: 15 amino acids. Trimming took 2 bases from V and 8 from J; bases not matched to a gene: 9. The V gene's germline CDR1 is MDHEN and CDR2 SYDVKM. The CDR3 nucleotides read TGTGCCAGCAGTTTAGCCCAGGGGGTTTCTGATGAGCAGTTCTTC. Translation: CASSLAQGVSDEQFF.

The V gene is TRBV2, the J gene TRBJ2-7; D perhaps matches TRBD1 (7 bases). CDR3 size: 13 residues. Trimming cost V 11 bases and J 3 bases, with 17 bases left between them. Germline CDR1 and CDR2: SNHLY and FYNNEI. The CDR3 here is CAGQRQGGYEQYF. The CDR3 bases are TGTGCCGGACAACGACAGGGAGGCTACGAGCAGTACTTC.

This clonotype was seen repeatedly, ten times or more. This chain links TRBV6-1 with TRBJ2-7, with D uncertain. This CDR3 spans 12 amino acids. V dropped 5 bases and J dropped 6 bases, with 11 bases sitting between them. Germline V gene sequence: CDR1 MNHNS, CDR2 SASEGT. The CDR3, as DNA: TGTGCCAGCAGTCGACAACCGCCCGAGCAGTACTTC. Amino acids: CASSRQPPEQYF.

This clonotype has at least ten counts. The chain links TRBV18 to TRBJ2-3; 9 bases are shared with TRBD1. CDR3 length: 16 amino acids. With V trimmed by 1 base and J by 10 bases, 12 bases remained unmatched. Germline lookup yields CDR1 KGHSH and CDR2 LQKENI. The CDR3 region is CASSPLPQQTGGSQYF. CDR3 sequence (DNA): TGTGCCAGCTCACCACTTCCTCAACAGACAGGGGGGTCGCAGTATTTT.

This clonotype occurred a few times. The chain combines TRBV6-2 or TRBV6-3 with TRBJ2-4; D is perhaps TRBD2 (7 bases). The CDR3 has 14 amino acids. Per germline, CDR1 MNHEY and CDR2 SVGEGT. V was pared by 10 bases and J by 0 bases, with 13 bases between. The CDR3 is CATRGGKAKNIQYF. DNA for the CDR3: TGTGCCACCAGGGGAGGGAAAGCCAAAAACATTCAGTACTTC.

The chain combines TRBV29-1 with TRBJ1-1; D gene unclear. CDR1 is SQVTM and CDR2 is ANQGSEA in the germline V gene. This CDR3 has 13 residues. The ends were cut back, 5 bases at V and 0 bases at J, with 10 bases in the middle. The CDR3 DNA reads TGCAGCGTTAGTAACAAGATGAACACTGAAGCTTTCTTT. Its translation: CSVSNKMNTEAFF.

This clonotype was observed many times. The rearrangement uses TRBV28 and TRBJ1-2; D is uncertain. Trimming took 6 bases from V and 3 from J, leaving 11 bases between them. Germline V gene lookup returns CDR1 MDHEN and CDR2 SYDVKM. This CDR3 has 13 amino acids. CDR3 amino acids: CASSTFGHYGYTF. CDR3 nucleotide sequence: TGTGCCAGCAGCACTTTCGGACACTATGGCTACACCTTC.

In this sample, this clonotype turned up many times. The rearrangement links TRBV6-5 to TRBJ2-6, with 8 nucleotides matching TRBD1. Looked up from germline, CDR1 is MNHEY and CDR2 is SVGAGI. With 0 bases clipped from V and 2 bases from J, the junction kept 6 bases outside the gene matches. CDR3 length: 18 amino acids. The DNA for the CDR3 is TGTGCCAGCAGTTACTCGTGGACAGGGTCGCCTGGGGCCAACGTCCTGACTTTC. It is translated as CASSYSWTGSPGANVLTF.

The chain links TRBV3-1 to TRBJ2-3, with D perhaps TRBD1 (5 bases). The germline V and J ends were trimmed by 5 bases and 0 bases, with 12 bases remaining between them. This CDR3 spans 15 amino acids. CDR1 and CDR2 (germline): LGHDT, YNNKEL (reference sequence). The CDR3 DNA sequence: TGTGCCAGCAGCACAATAACAGGTAGCACAGATACGCAGTATTTT. Its protein is CASSTITGSTDTQYF.

The chain links TRBV4-1 to TRBJ2-1; 13 bases line up with TRBD2. Germline-derived CDR1 and CDR2 are MGHRA and YSYEKL. The length of the CDR3 is 17 residues. The ends lost 2 bases at V and 8 bases at J; junction bases unmatched: 9. The CDR3 bases are TGCGCCAGCAGCCAACTATGGACTAGCGGGAGAGGAGATGAGCAGTTCTTC. Protein: CASSQLWTSGRGDEQFF.

The CDR3 region has the DNA TGTGCCAGCAGGTCCGGCGGGACAGGGACAGATACGCAGTATTTT. It encodes CASRSGGTGTDTQYF. V gene TRBV7-2 combines with J gene TRBJ2-3, with TRBD1 matching 9 bases. Per germline, CDR1 SGHTA and CDR2 FQGNSA. The CDR3 has 15 amino acids. The trim removed 6 bases at V and 3 bases at J, leaving 7 bases unmatched.

This chain uses TRBV12-3 or TRBV12-4 with TRBJ2-2, with D uncertain. Trimming cost V 7 bases and J 4 bases, with 13 bases left between them. The CDR3 spans 14 residues. This CDR3 is CASTPVGFTGELFF. CDR3 DNA: TGTGCCAGCACCCCCGTGGGTTTCACCGGGGAGCTGTTTTTT.

The V gene is TRBV24-1, the J gene TRBJ2-1; D might be TRBD1 (6 bases). Trimming took 9 bases from V and 5 from J, leaving 19 bases between them. The germline V gene encodes CDR1 KGHDR and CDR2 SFDVKD. This CDR3 has 15 amino acids. CDR3 in amino acids: CATGGDDSKDNEQFF. CDR3 DNA: TGTGCCACCGGGGGCGATGACAGTAAGGACAATGAGCAGTTCTTC.

This chain joins TRBV20-1 and TRBJ2-1; TRBD2 matches at 9 bases. Per the germline V gene, CDR1 is DFQATT and CDR2 is SNEGSKA (reference sequence). The V gene end was trimmed by 3 bases and the J gene end by 8 bases; junction bases not matched to a gene: 8. The CDR3 totals 14 residues. Here the CDR3 DNA reads TGCAGTGCTAGCGGGACTAGCATATGGGATGAGCAGTTCTTC. Encoded protein: CSASGTSIWDEQFF.

This chain connects TRBV4-1 to TRBJ2-1, with 9 nucleotides matching TRBD2. After removal of 6 bases from V and 5 bases from J, the junction contained 8 bases not matched to a gene. From germline, CDR1 is MGHRA and CDR2 YSYEKL. This CDR3 has 15 residues. The CDR3 protein is CASRRLGLADNEQFF. Here the CDR3 DNA reads TGCGCCAGCAGACGATTGGGACTAGCCGACAATGAGCAGTTCTTC.

J is TRBJ2-1 and V is TRBV6-1; possibly TRBD1 or TRBD2 for D (6 bases each). The CDR3 loop spans 15 amino acids. Trimming cost V 0 bases and J 13 bases, with 19 bases left between them. The germline V gene has CDR1 MNHNS and CDR2 SASEGT. Written as DNA, the CDR3 is TGTGCCAGCAGTGAAGCGCGGGGTGGGGGGCGCTTTCAGTTCTTC. Translation: CASSEARGGGRFQFF.

This rearrangement joins TRBV16 to TRBJ2-1; 9 nucleotides align to TRBD2. V shed 1 base and J 8 bases; nucleotides not matched to a gene: 9. Germline CDR1 is KGHSY and CDR2 is FQNENV. The CDR3 totals 16 residues. The CDR3 DNA reads as TGTGCCAGCAGCCAATTTGTTGCGGGAGGGCCCGATGAGCAGTTCTTC. Translating gives CASSQFVAGGPDEQFF.

J is TRBJ2-1 and V is TRBV30; 7 positions match TRBD1. This CDR3 contains 14 residues. Germline V lookup: CDR1 GTSNPN, CDR2 SVGIG (reference sequence). The ends lost 7 bases at V and 7 bases at J; junction bases unmatched: 13. In DNA, the CDR3 is TGTGCCTCCTGCCCAGACAGGGCGATAAATGAGCAGTTCTTC. It translates to CASCPDRAINEQFF.

This clonotype was seen repeatedly, ten times or more. V and J are TRBV20-1 and TRBJ2-3; 10 nucleotides agree with TRBD2. V shed 6 bases, J shed 5 bases, and the junction held 8 bases outside the gene matches. The CDR3 is 14 residues long. Germline V CDR1 and CDR2: DFQATT, SNEGSKA (reference sequence). The CDR3 nucleotides are TGCAGTGCCCAGCGGGGGGGCCTTAAAGATACGCAGTATTTT. It encodes CSAQRGGLKDTQYF.

This clonotype occurred many times. The CDR3 is CSGQTGGNTDTQYF. Written as DNA, the CDR3 is TGCAGTGGCCAGACAGGGGGCAACACAGATACGCAGTATTTT. The V gene is TRBV20-1, the J gene TRBJ2-3; TRBD1 matches at 10 bases. The germline V gene encodes CDR1 DFQATT and CDR2 SNEGSKA (reference sequence). Germline trimming cut 7 bases from V and 2 bases from J; bases unmatched to any gene: 6. This CDR3 is built from 14 residues.